The sample holds a few counts of the clone carrying this TCR beta chain. This specimen comes from a study of low-dose radiotherapy and immunotherapy resistance in tumors. For the study at large: The study delivered 0.5 Gy per fraction every 2 weeks to Cohort 1, totaling 6.5 Gy. Cohort 2, a group dosed every two weeks at 1 Gy per fraction, received 13 Gy in total over 26 weeks. Study patients were administered oral aspirin at 300 mg daily for four cycles from cycle 1 day 1.

Treatment combined nivolumab, ipilimumab, aspirin, low-dose cyclophosphamide and low-dose radiotherapy in a dose-escalation trial. The V gene end was trimmed by 6 bases and the J gene end by 5 bases; junction bases not matched to a gene: 3. This CDR3 has 13 residues. TRAV- and TRBV-specific primers primed first-strand cDNA, covering alpha and beta chains. The TCRs were subjected to amplification over approximately 20 PCR cycles employing a constant-region primer in conjunction with a V-primer adapter. From the reads, TCRdb called clonotypes with MiXCR, one entry per CDR3 protein. The data show 15,000 to 20,000 distinct CDR3 sequences, 70% to 80% seen once.

This chain uses TRBV12-3 or TRBV12-4 with TRBJ1-2; 10 bases match TRBD1. The source is a human donor with advanced metastatic prostate, ovarian, gallbladder or colorectal cancer (not recorded which). This table probably holds off-target reads from a library built for another chain. This CDR3 is CASSRDRGYGYTF. The CDR3 coding sequence is TGTGCCAGCAGCCGGGACAGGGGTTATGGCTACACCTTC.